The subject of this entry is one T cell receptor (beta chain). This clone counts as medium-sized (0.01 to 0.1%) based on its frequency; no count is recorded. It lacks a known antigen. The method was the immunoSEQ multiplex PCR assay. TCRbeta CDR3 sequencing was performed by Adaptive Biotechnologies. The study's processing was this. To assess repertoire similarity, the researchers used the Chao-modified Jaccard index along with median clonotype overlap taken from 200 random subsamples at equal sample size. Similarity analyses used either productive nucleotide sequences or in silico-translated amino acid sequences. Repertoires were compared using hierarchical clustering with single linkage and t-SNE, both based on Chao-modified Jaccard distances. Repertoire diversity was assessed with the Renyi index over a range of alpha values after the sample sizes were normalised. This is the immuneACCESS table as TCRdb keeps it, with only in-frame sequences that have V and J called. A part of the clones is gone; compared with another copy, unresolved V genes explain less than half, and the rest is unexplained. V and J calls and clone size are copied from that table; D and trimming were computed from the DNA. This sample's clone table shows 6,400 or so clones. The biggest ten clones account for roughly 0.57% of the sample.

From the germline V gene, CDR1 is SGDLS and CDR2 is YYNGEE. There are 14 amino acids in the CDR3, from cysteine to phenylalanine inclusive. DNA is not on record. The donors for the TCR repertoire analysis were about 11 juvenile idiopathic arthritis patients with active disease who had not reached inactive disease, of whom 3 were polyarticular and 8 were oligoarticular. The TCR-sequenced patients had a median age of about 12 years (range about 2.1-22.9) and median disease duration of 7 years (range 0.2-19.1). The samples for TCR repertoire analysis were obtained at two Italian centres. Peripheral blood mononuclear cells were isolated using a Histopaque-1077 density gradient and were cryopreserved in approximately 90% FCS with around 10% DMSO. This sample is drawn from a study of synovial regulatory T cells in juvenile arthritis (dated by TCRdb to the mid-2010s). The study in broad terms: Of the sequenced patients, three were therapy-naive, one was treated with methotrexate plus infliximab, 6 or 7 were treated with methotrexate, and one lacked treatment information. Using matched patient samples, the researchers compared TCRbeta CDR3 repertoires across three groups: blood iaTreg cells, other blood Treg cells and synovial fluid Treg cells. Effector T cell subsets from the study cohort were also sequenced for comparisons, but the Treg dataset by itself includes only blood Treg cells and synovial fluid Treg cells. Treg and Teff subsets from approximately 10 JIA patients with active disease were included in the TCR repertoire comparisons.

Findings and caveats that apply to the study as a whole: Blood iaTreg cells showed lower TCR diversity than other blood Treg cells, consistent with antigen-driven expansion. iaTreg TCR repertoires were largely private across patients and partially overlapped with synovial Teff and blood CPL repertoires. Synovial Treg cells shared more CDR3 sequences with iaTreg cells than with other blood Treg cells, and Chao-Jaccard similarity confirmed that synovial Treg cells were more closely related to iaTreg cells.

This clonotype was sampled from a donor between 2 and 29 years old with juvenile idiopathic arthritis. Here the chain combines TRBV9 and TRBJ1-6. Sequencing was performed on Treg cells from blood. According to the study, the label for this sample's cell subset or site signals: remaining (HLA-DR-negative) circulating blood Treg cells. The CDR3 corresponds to CASSEGRYNSPLHF.